Below are 13 T cell receptor beta chains sequenced from a single sample in a study of shared clonotypes between healthy human individuals. Profiled with immunoSEQ multiplex PCR; TCRdb holds only in-frame clones, not every one. The table records about 1 million clones, about 76% of them present only once. What was sequenced was memory CD4+ T cells sorted from blood. Subset: CD45RA-negative fraction. The receptors were sampled from a man aged 18 to 30 in good health.

The V call is TRBV2, the J call TRBJ1-1, with 10 bases fitting TRBD1. V gave up 6 bases and J gave up 4 bases; unmatched junction bases: 5. The CDR3 runs 14 residues. CDR1 SNHLY and CDR2 FYNNEI come from the germline V gene. CDR3 amino acids: CASRGTGVFTEAFF. The CDR3 coding sequence is TGTGCCAGCAGGGGGACAGGGGTTTTCACTGAAGCTTTCTTT. The entire variable domain, with the rest obtained from reference TRBV2 and TRBJ1-1, is as follows: EPEVTQTPSHQVTQMGQEVILRCVPISNHLYFYWYRQILGQKVEFLVSFYNNEISEKSEIFDDQFSVERPDGSNFTLKIRSTKLEDSAMYFCASRGTGVFTEAFFGQGTRLTVV.

The chain recombines TRBV11-1 with TRBJ2-3, with unresolved D. CDR3 length: 15 residues. The germline V and J ends were trimmed by 0 bases and 1 base, with 8 bases remaining between them. CDR1 SGHAT and CDR2 FQDESV come from the germline V gene (reference sequence). DNA of the CDR3: TGTGCCAGCAGCTTAGCGCTCCAGGGCACAGATACGCAGTATTTT. Residues: CASSLALQGTDTQYF.

This clone was detected ten times or more. The rearrangement joins TRBV5-1 to TRBJ1-6; D gene uncertain. The V end lost 0 bases, the J end lost 10 bases, and 14 bases lay between the germline ends. The CDR3 covers 15 residues. Germline V gives CDR1 SGHRS, CDR2 YFSETQ. The CDR3 sequence: CASSLGQVSSSPLHF. The CDR3 DNA reads TGCGCCAGCAGCTTGGGTCAGGTCAGCAGCTCACCCCTCCACTTT.

The J gene is TRBJ2-5, the V gene TRBV4-1; unclear D gene. Per the germline V gene, CDR1 is MGHRA and CDR2 is YSYEKL. CDR3 length: 13 amino acids. V gave up 1 base and J gave up 1 base, with 4 bases separating them. The CDR3 DNA is TGCGCCAGCAGCCAAGCCCTCCAAGAGACCCAGTACTTC. Translation gives CASSQALQETQYF.

CDR3 loop: CASSPRGAGQETQYF. CDR3 sequence (DNA): TGTGCCAGCTCACCACGGGGGGCTGGACAAGAGACCCAGTACTTC. The chain is built from TRBV18 and TRBJ2-5; either TRBD1 or TRBD2 may fit D (6 bases each). The germline V and J ends were trimmed by 1 base and 2 bases, with 11 bases remaining between them. Per the germline V gene, CDR1 is KGHSH and CDR2 is LQKENI. The CDR3 spans 15 residues.

This clone was seen a single time. This sequence joins TRBV30 and TRBJ2-5, with 10 bases lining up with TRBD1. CDR1 and CDR2 (germline): GTSNPN, SVGIG (reference sequence). The CDR3 is made up of 15 amino acids. The J segment lost 11 bases and the V segment lost 2 bases, leaving 14 bases of the junction unmatched. CDR3 DNA sequence: TGTGCCTGGAGTACAACCGGGACAGGGGCTGGGGAGCAGTACTTC. Protein sequence: CAWSTTGTGAGEQYF.

The V and J genes are TRBV2 and TRBJ1-5; 8 nucleotides align to TRBD1. Germline V gene sequence: CDR1 SNHLY, CDR2 FYNNEI. The V segment lost 7 bases and the J segment 7 bases; nucleotides outside the gene matches: 12. This CDR3 is 15 amino acids long. The CDR3: CASMGQGAMAQPQHF. As DNA, the CDR3 is TGTGCCAGCATGGGGCAGGGGGCGATGGCGCAGCCCCAGCATTTT.

This chain connects TRBV6-1 to TRBJ1-1; D might be TRBD1 (5 bases). Germline V gene sequence: CDR1 MNHNS, CDR2 SASEGT. This CDR3 is 16 amino acids long. The ends were cut back, 4 bases at V and 0 bases at J, with 15 bases in the middle. The CDR3 here is CASSVGLNLMNTEAFF. In nucleotides, the CDR3 is TGTGCCAGCAGTGTGGGACTAAATCTAATGAACACTGAAGCTTTCTTT.

V is TRBV5-6 and J is TRBJ2-3; 10 bases line up with TRBD2. Germline trimming cut 5 bases from V and 6 bases from J; bases unmatched to any gene: 3. Germline CDR1 and CDR2: SGHDT and YYEEEE. This CDR3 is built from 13 residues. The CDR3 DNA reads TGTGCCAGCAGAATACTAGCGGGGGATACGCAGTATTTT. Its protein product is CASRILAGDTQYF.

The gene calls are TRBV2 and TRBJ1-4, with TRBD1 as a possible D gene (6 bases). Trimming shortened V by 11 bases and J by 4 bases, and 11 bases separated the two germline ends. This CDR3 comprises 12 residues. From germline, CDR1 is SNHLY and CDR2 FYNNEI. The CDR3 nucleotides are TGTGCCGGGGGCAGACATAATGAAAAACTGTTTTTT. Its translation: CAGGRHNEKLFF.

This chain joins TRBV18 and TRBJ1-5, with TRBD1 as a possible D gene (5 bases). The V gene lost 2 bases and the J gene lost 7 bases, with 15 bases spanning the gap. The CDR3 consists of 15 residues. CDR1 and CDR2 (germline): KGHSH, LQKENI. The CDR3, as DNA: TGTGCCAGCTCACCAGGGCAGGGTATTGGGCAGCCCCAGCATTTT. It codes for CASSPGQGIGQPQHF.

In DNA form, the CDR3 reads TGCGCCAGCAGCCAAATACCAGGACAGGGCTTTGGCTACACCTTC. Translation gives CASSQIPGQGFGYTF. The chain carries TRBV5-1 and TRBJ1-2, with 8 positions matching TRBD1. V shed 4 bases and J 7 bases; nucleotides not matched to a gene: 12. The CDR3 consists of 15 residues. Germline V gene lookup returns CDR1 SGHRS and CDR2 YFSETQ.

The chain has TRBV19 and TRBJ2-1; D is unresolved. V lost 5 bases, J lost 1 base, and 9 bases lay in between. The CDR3 sequence is 14 residues long. Germline CDR1 and CDR2: LNHDA and SQIVND (reference sequence). CDR3 in amino acids: CASSGVLSYNEQFF. The CDR3 coding sequence is TGTGCCAGTAGTGGAGTGCTATCCTACAATGAGCAGTTCTTC. The variable domain in full, completed from reference TRBV19 and TRBJ2-1, reads DGGITQSPKYLFRKEGQNVTLSCEQNLNHDAMYWYRQDPGQGLRLIYYSQIVNDFQKGDIAEGYSVSREKKESFPLTVTSAQKNPTAFYLCASSGVLSYNEQFFGPGTRLTVL.